The 19 T cell receptor beta chains presented below share a single source sample, sequenced in a study of identical twins. TCRdb reanalysed the 5' RACE reads using MiXCR and keeps one entry per CDR3 protein. In the table there are about 340,000 distinct CDR3 sequences, roughly an eighth of which are singletons. These sequences were also reported in another study, on yellow fever vaccine responses in identical twins.

Sequencing was performed on CD8+ T cells sorted from blood. These receptors were taken from a woman aged 18-29 years in good health.

The chain recombines TRBV28 with TRBJ2-3, with D possibly matching TRBD2 (6 bases). CDR1 and CDR2 from the germline V gene are MDHEN and SYDVKM. V was cut by 4 bases and J by 4 bases, with 9 bases left in between. The length of the CDR3 is 13 residues. CDR3 nucleotides: TGTGCCAGCAGTTCCCCGGGAGCAGATACGCAGTATTTT. The encoded protein is CASSSPGADTQYF.

V usage is TRBV5-1 and J usage is TRBJ2-7; 12 bases agree with TRBD1. Trimming cost V 4 bases and J 3 bases; bases outside gene matches: 5. CDR1 and CDR2 from the germline V gene are SGHRS and YFSETQ. The CDR3 has 15 residues. CDR3 in amino acids: CASSNRDRGLYEQYF. CDR3 DNA: TGCGCCAGCAGCAATAGGGACAGGGGGCTCTACGAGCAGTACTTC.

This clonotype was found many times. This sequence joins TRBV20-1 and TRBJ2-1; D not certain. Germline V lookup: CDR1 DFQATT, CDR2 SNEGSKA (reference sequence). This CDR3 comprises 16 residues. Trimming shortened V by 1 base and J by 0 bases, and 13 bases separated the two germline ends. The chain's CDR3 is CSARAYYISSYNEQFF. The CDR3 nucleotides read TGCAGTGCTAGAGCCTACTACATCTCCTCCTACAATGAGCAGTTCTTC.

DNA of the CDR3: TGTGCCAGCACCACGGGACGGCTCAGTGAAGCTTTCTTT. It specifies CASTTGRLSEAFF. V and J are TRBV25-1 and TRBJ1-1, with D possibly matching TRBD1 (5 bases). The CDR3 has 13 amino acids. Trimming removed 7 bases at V and 7 bases at J, with 16 bases between. CDR1 is MGHDK and CDR2 is SYGVNS in the germline V gene. The full variable domain, its missing parts supplied by reference TRBV25-1 and TRBJ1-1, is EADIYQTPRYLVIGTGKKITLECSQTMGHDKMYWYQQDPGMELHLIHYSYGVNSTEKGDLSSESTVSRIRTEHFPLTLESARPSHTSQYLCASTTGRLSEAFFGQGTRLTVV.

The chain employs TRBV7-9 and TRBJ2-4, with 7 bases aligning to TRBD2. CDR3 length equals 17 residues. V was pared by 1 base and J by 0 bases, with 6 bases of the junction left unmatched. Germline CDR1 and CDR2: SEHNR and FQNEAQ (reference sequence). The CDR3 loop is CASSLVLAELAKNIQYF. The CDR3 nucleotides are TGTGCCAGCAGCTTAGTTCTAGCGGAGCTAGCCAAAAACATTCAGTACTTC. Full variable domain (outside the CDR3, taken from reference TRBV7-9 and TRBJ2-4): DTGVSQNPRHKITKRGQNVTFRCDPISEHNRLYWYRQTLGQGPEFLTYFQNEAQLEKSRLLSDRFSAERPKGSFSTLEIQRTEQGDSAMYLCASSLVLAELAKNIQYFGAGTRLSVL.

This clonotype was seen at least ten times. The CDR3 sequence is CASSDEWQRAEAFF. As DNA, the CDR3 is TGTGCCAGCAGTGACGAGTGGCAACGAGCCGAAGCTTTCTTT. The chain carries TRBV2 and TRBJ1-1; D gene ambiguous. With 3 bases removed from V and 8 bases from J, the gap between germline ends came to 16 bases. In germline, CDR1 is SNHLY, CDR2 FYNNEI. The CDR3 has 14 residues.

A few counts support this clonotype. The V gene is TRBV7-6, the J gene TRBJ2-7; 11 bases match TRBD2. V gave up 1 base and J gave up 3 bases; unmatched junction bases: 8. CDR1 and CDR2 (germline): SGHVS, FNYEAQ. The CDR3 spans 17 residues. The CDR3 loop is CASSLGRGGLADYEQYF. The CDR3 bases are TGTGCCAGCAGCTTAGGGAGAGGGGGACTAGCGGACTACGAGCAGTACTTC.

V and J are TRBV3-1 and TRBJ2-1; 8 bases agree with TRBD2. The germline V gene has CDR1 LGHDT and CDR2 YNNKEL (reference sequence). The CDR3 sequence is 17 residues long. V trimming: 0 bases; J trimming: 3 bases; junction bases outside the gene matches: 7. Written as DNA, the CDR3 is TGTGCCAGCAGCCAAGATGGGGGGAGCGGGGGCTACAATGAGCAGTTCTTC. This gives the protein CASSQDGGSGGYNEQFF.

This clonotype was counted between two and nine times. J is TRBJ2-1 and V is TRBV12-3 or TRBV12-4; the match to TRBD1 covers 8 bases. The J segment lost 6 bases and the V segment lost 3 bases, leaving 1 base of the junction unmatched. This CDR3 contains 13 residues. The CDR3 reads CASSFGQGNEQFF. The DNA of the CDR3 is TGTGCCAGCAGTTTCGGACAGGGCAATGAGCAGTTCTTC.

The V and J genes are TRBV24-1 and TRBJ1-4, with D possibly TRBD1 on 5 matching bases. The length of the CDR3 is 16 residues. V dropped 2 bases and J dropped 0 bases, with 9 bases sitting between them. Per germline, CDR1 KGHDR and CDR2 SFDVKD. The CDR3: CATSDSRGTTNEKLFF. CDR3 nucleotides: TGTGCCACCAGTGATTCGCGGGGGACAACTAATGAAAAACTGTTTTTT.

This clonotype has just a few counts. V is TRBV6-2 or TRBV6-3 and J is TRBJ2-7; D might be TRBD2 (7 bases). This CDR3 has 11 amino acids. Germline-derived CDR1 and CDR2 are MNHEY and SVGEGT. Trimming shortened V by 4 bases and J by 12 bases, and 13 bases separated the two germline ends. CDR3 amino acids: CASSWRGRLYV. Here the CDR3 DNA reads TGTGCCAGCAGTTGGCGGGGGCGCTTGTACGTC.

There are many counts of this clonotype. This chain joins TRBV5-1 and TRBJ2-5, with a tentative D call TRBD1 (6 bases). The CDR3 spans 15 residues. Germline values: CDR1 SGHRS, CDR2 YFSETQ. V dropped 0 bases and J dropped 5 bases, with 14 bases sitting between them. Here the CDR3 DNA reads TGCGCCAGCAGCTTGGCGCTCAGGGGTTGGGAGACCCAGTACTTC. Translating gives CASSLALRGWETQYF.

There are many counts of this clonotype. This chain connects TRBV15 to TRBJ2-1, with D unresolved. This CDR3 spans 13 amino acids. Between the trimmed V and J ends, which lost 0 bases and 4 bases, there was a span of 4 bases. Germline CDR1 reads LNHNV; CDR2 reads YYDKDF (reference sequence). CDR3 DNA sequence: TGTGCCACCAGCAGAGACTCGTACAATGAGCAGTTCTTC. Translated: CATSRDSYNEQFF.

J is TRBJ2-1 and V is TRBV5-8; D may be TRBD2 (6 bases). In germline, CDR1 is SGHTS, CDR2 YDEGEE. The V end lost 4 bases, the J end lost 8 bases, and 7 bases lay between the germline ends. CDR3 length equals 11 residues. The CDR3 DNA follows: TGTGCCAGCAGCGGGGGGTATGAGCAGTTCTTC. Translated: CASSGGYEQFF.

The chain couples TRBV7-9 to TRBJ1-2; perhaps TRBD1 as D (6 bases). CDR3 length: 14 amino acids. Trimming shortened V by 4 bases and J by 4 bases, and 13 bases separated the two germline ends. Germline-derived CDR1 and CDR2 are SEHNR and FQNEAQ (reference sequence). The CDR3: CASSWQGRTYGYTF. In DNA form, the CDR3 reads TGTGCCAGCAGCTGGCAGGGGCGGACCTATGGCTACACCTTC.

This clonotype appeared a few times. The V call is TRBV4-1, the J call TRBJ1-4, with D possibly matching TRBD1 (5 bases). The CDR3 length is 15 residues. Per the germline V gene, CDR1 is MGHRA and CDR2 is YSYEKL. Trimming took 4 bases from V and 8 from J, leaving 17 bases between them. The CDR3 protein is CASSLDRGFSEKLFF. In nucleotides, the CDR3 is TGCGCCAGCAGCCTGGACCGGGGCTTTTCGGAAAAACTGTTTTTT.

This clonotype has a handful of counts. This rearrangement joins TRBV7-6 to TRBJ2-5; TRBD1 matches at 7 bases. V was clipped by 5 bases and J by 4 bases; unmatched bases: 10. Germline values: CDR1 SGHVS, CDR2 FNYEAQ. The CDR3 contains 15 residues. The CDR3 nucleotides are TGTGCCAGCAGCAGTACGACAGGGTTGAGAGAGACCCAGTACTTC. The encoded protein is CASSSTTGLRETQYF.

Many counts were recorded for this clonotype. The chain recombines TRBV5-1 with TRBJ2-7; D might be TRBD1 (6 bases). This CDR3 comprises 17 residues. V gave up 0 bases and J gave up 3 bases, with 19 bases separating them. The germline gives CDR1 SGHRS, CDR2 YFSETQ. Here the CDR3 DNA reads TGCGCCAGCAGCTTGGAGACCTGGCAGGGGATAAACTACGAGCAGTACTTC. It translates to CASSLETWQGINYEQYF.

This clonotype was seen a few times. The chain joins TRBV6-4 to TRBJ2-3; 9 bases line up with TRBD2. J was trimmed by 4 bases and V by 6 bases; bases with no gene match: 14. CDR1 and CDR2 (germline): MRHNA, SNTAGT. This CDR3 is 17 amino acids long. DNA for the CDR3: TGTGCCAGCAGCCCCACCGGTGGCGGGGGGGCGTCAGATACGCAGTATTTT. Amino acids: CASSPTGGGGASDTQYF.